This TCR beta chain was identified during a study of OX40 agonist ivuxolimab in advanced cancers. As for the study in general: Patients were dosed intravenously with ivuxolimab at 0.01 to 10 mg/kg every 2 weeks.

CDR3 length equals 14 residues. The V end lost 1 base, the J end lost 0 bases, and 7 bases lay between the germline ends. Looked up from germline, CDR1 is SGHAT and CDR2 is FQNNGV. This clone has just one count. Sequencing was performed with immunoSEQ multiplex PCR; in TCRdb, only in-frame clones are kept and a portion is missing. Altogether tens of thousands of clones are present, around nine tenths being singletons, with the ten largest covering around 0.64%. The sequence was obtained from an adult with an advanced solid tumor such as melanoma, head and neck, liver or kidney cancer. The input for sequencing was CD4+ or CD8+ T cells sorted from blood, taken in a trial of the OX40 agonist ivuxolimab. The V call is TRBV11-2, the J call TRBJ2-7; D gene unclear. The CDR3 DNA reads as TGTGCCAGCAGCTTAGGGTTGAGCTCCTACGAGCAGTACTTC. This gives the protein CASSLGLSSYEQYF.